This T cell receptor (beta chain) was identified during a study of regulatory T cells in long-lasting Graves disease. Regarding time point: persistent/refractory GD, antithyroid drugs over 5 years with positive TRAb. Following extraction of RNA from PBMCs, that RNA was used to make the TCR library. According to the study, TCR beta libraries were built with iRepertoire HTBI primers and CDR3-region Arm-PCR. TCRdb reprocessed the multiplex PCR reads with MiXCR, giving one entry per CDR3 protein. The sample holds 600,000 to 850,000 distinct CDR3 sequences, about 32% seen once. V was clipped by 4 bases and J by 4 bases; unmatched bases: 19. CDR1 is SGHRS and CDR2 is YFSETQ in the germline V gene. The CDR3 covers 18 residues.

The V and J genes are TRBV5-1 and TRBJ1-1, with 7 nucleotides matching TRBD1. The origin of this receptor is a female donor with Graves disease. The material sequenced was peripheral blood mononuclear cells (PBMCs), taken when the disease was refractory, from a patient treated with antithyroid drugs. The CDR3 protein is CASSPGIRGLGKGTEAFF. The CDR3 bases are TGCGCCAGCAGCCCCGGGATCAGGGGGTTGGGGAAAGGCACTGAAGCTTTCTTT.